This TCR beta chain stems from a study of cytomegalovirus exposure and HLA in healthy donors. Study-level information: Out of fewer than 400 genotyped donors, roughly 83% belonged to the Caucasian-associated ancestry cluster. Points from the study as a whole: Three chains linked to CMV were shown in vitro to be specific for CMV antigens. Most CMV-associated TCR beta chains appeared HLA-restricted in a later analysis.

This PCR relied on a set of 60 Vbeta primers and 13 Jbeta primers. TCRdb's table, derived via immunoSEQ multiplex PCR, lists solely in-frame clones and lacks some. The sample lists 55,000 to 70,000 clones; about 80% were seen once. Only a few counts were recorded for this clone. The antigen remains unidentified. The V gene's germline CDR1 is SGHAT and CDR2 FQNNGV. Trimming pared 2 bases from V and 2 bases from J, leaving 19 bases between. This CDR3 contains 17 residues. This TCR derives from a human donor in good health. The sample was PBMCs. The genes are TRBV11-2 and TRBJ2-7; D may be TRBD1 (6 bases). The CDR3 region is CASSLLPRGRGPYEQYF. The CDR3 DNA reads TGTGCCAGCAGCTTACTTCCCCGCGGCAGGGGACCCTACGAGCAGTACTTC.